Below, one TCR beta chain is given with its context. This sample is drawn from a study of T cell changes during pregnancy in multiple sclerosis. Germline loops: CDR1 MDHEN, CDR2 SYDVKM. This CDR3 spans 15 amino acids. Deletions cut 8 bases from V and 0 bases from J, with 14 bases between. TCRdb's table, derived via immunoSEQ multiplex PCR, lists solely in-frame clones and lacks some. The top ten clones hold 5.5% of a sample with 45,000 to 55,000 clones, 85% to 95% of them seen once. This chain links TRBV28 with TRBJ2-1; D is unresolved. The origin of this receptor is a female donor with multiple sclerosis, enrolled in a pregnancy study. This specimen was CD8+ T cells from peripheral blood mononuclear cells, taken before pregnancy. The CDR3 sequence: CASSAAPSSYNEQFF. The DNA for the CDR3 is TGTGCCAGCTCTGCGGCGCCCAGCTCCTACAATGAGCAGTTCTTC.